Shown below are 20 T cell receptor beta chains from a single sample sequenced in a study of cytomegalovirus exposure and HLA in healthy donors (dated by TCRdb to between 2016 and 2019). The library was produced with the immunoSEQ multiplex PCR assay. A mixture of 60 forward primers for TCR Vbeta segments and 13 reverse primers for TCR Jbeta segments was used in the multiplex PCR. The clones in this table, taken by TCRdb from immuneACCESS, are in-frame only. Not every clone is retained; where verified, under half of the shortfall comes from an unresolved V gene, and the cause of the rest is unknown. Recorded for this sample are over 50,000 clones; about 76% of them occurred a single time. The ten largest clones add up to approximately 2.3% of the sample. Sequenced: PBMCs. These receptors originate from a female donor in good health and CMV-seronegative.

The rearrangement joins TRBV18 to TRBJ2-2, with D possibly TRBD1 on 6 matching bases. This CDR3 is 16 amino acids long. V was trimmed by 2 bases and J by 1 base, leaving 11 bases between them. Germline loops: CDR1 KGHSH, CDR2 LQKENI. CDR3 protein: CASSPFTGMNTGELFF. CDR3 nucleotides: TGTGCCAGCTCACCATTCACAGGGATGAACACCGGGGAGCTGTTTTTT.

CDR3 nucleotide sequence: TGTGCCAGCAGTTTATCAGGGACTTACAATGAGCAGTTCTTC. This codes for CASSLSGTYNEQFF. The chain joins TRBV28 to TRBJ2-1; D possibly corresponds to TRBD2 (6 bases). Trimming took 1 base from V and 4 from J, leaving 8 bases between them. Per germline, CDR1 MDHEN and CDR2 SYDVKM. This CDR3 has 14 amino acids.

The V call is TRBV7-9, the J call TRBJ2-1, with D unresolved. Germline CDR1 reads SEHNR; CDR2 reads FQNEAQ (reference sequence). This CDR3 spans 13 amino acids. V lost 10 bases and J lost 0, with 10 bases in between. The chain's CDR3 is CAIRASSYNEQFF. The DNA of the CDR3 is TGTGCCATAAGAGCGAGCTCCTACAATGAGCAGTTCTTC.

This clone appeared a single time. The chain is built from TRBV7-3 and TRBJ2-3; TRBD2 aligns across 12 bases. Trimming at V came to 2 bases and at J to 3 bases, leaving 0 bases not matched to a gene. Germline V gene data show CDR1 as SGHTA and CDR2 as FQGTGA. The CDR3 runs 15 residues. The CDR3 DNA sequence: TGTGCCAGCAGCTTAGGACTAGCGGGGACAGATACGCAGTATTTT. This encodes CASSLGLAGTDTQYF.

The chain joins TRBV7-6 to TRBJ2-5; TRBD1 agrees at 7 bases. V gave up 4 bases and J gave up 5 bases; unmatched junction bases: 10. From germline, CDR1 is SGHVS and CDR2 FNYEAQ. The CDR3 covers 15 residues. The CDR3 DNA reads as TGTGCCAGCAGCTCCTATGTAGGGGGCAGGGAGACCCAGTACTTC. Translation gives CASSSYVGGRETQYF.

The rearrangement joins TRBV30 to TRBJ1-2; a weak D match, TRBD1 (5 bases). CDR1 and CDR2 from the germline V gene are GTSNPN and SVGIG (reference sequence). Trimming shortened V by 2 bases and J by 8 bases, and 15 bases separated the two germline ends. The CDR3 runs to 13 residues. As DNA, the CDR3 is TGTGCCTGGAGTAGGGGCGTAAGGGGAGGCTACACCTTC. Its protein product is CAWSRGVRGGYTF.

The chain couples TRBV7-9 to TRBJ1-1, with 10 bases identical to TRBD1. V shed 5 bases, J shed 2 bases, and the junction held 14 bases outside the gene matches. This CDR3 is built from 18 residues. The V gene's germline CDR1 is SEHNR and CDR2 FQNEAQ (reference sequence). The CDR3 DNA sequence: TGTGCCAGCAGCACGACGGGACAGGGGAGGGGGGATAACACTGAAGCTTTCTTT. Translated: CASSTTGQGRGDNTEAFF.

The V gene is TRBV7-2, the J gene TRBJ1-1, with D tentatively TRBD1 (6 bases). CDR1 and CDR2 (germline): SGHTA, FQGNSA. This CDR3 is built from 14 residues. V gave up 7 bases and J gave up 0 bases, with 12 bases separating them. The CDR3 coding sequence is TGTGCCAGCAAGGGGGGGACCCTGAACACTGAAGCTTTCTTT. This gives the protein CASKGGTLNTEAFF.

The rearrangement links TRBV2 to TRBJ1-4; a possible D gene is TRBD1 (5 bases). Germline V gene lookup returns CDR1 SNHLY and CDR2 FYNNEI. Trimming took off 2 bases at V and 6 bases at J, with 10 bases between the two ends. The CDR3 is 14 residues long. The CDR3 nucleotides read TGTGCCAGCAGTGAACAGGGTAAAGATGAAAAACTGTTTTTT. It is translated as CASSEQGKDEKLFF.

The chain has TRBV30 and TRBJ2-6; 9 bases align to TRBD2. Germline V CDR1 and CDR2: GTSNPN, SVGIG (reference sequence). This CDR3 contains 17 residues. Germline trimming cut 2 bases from V and 0 bases from J; bases unmatched to any gene: 5. In DNA form, the CDR3 reads TGTGCCTGGAGTTGGAGCGGGGGGAGCTCTGGGGCCAACGTCCTGACTTTC. Protein: CAWSWSGGSSGANVLTF.

This chain joins TRBV2 and TRBJ1-1; D is undetermined. The CDR3 contains 12 residues. Germline assignment: CDR1 SNHLY and CDR2 FYNNEI. The V end was cut by 1 base, the J end by 5 bases, with 5 bases between. The CDR3 coding sequence is TGTGCCAGCAGTGAAGGCAGAACTGAAGCTTTCTTT. This sequence encodes CASSEGRTEAFF.

The V and J genes are TRBV9 and TRBJ2-7, with 7 bases that match TRBD1. Germline V gives CDR1 SGDLS, CDR2 YYNGEE. J lost 6 bases, V lost 4 bases, and 4 bases had no gene match. The CDR3 runs to 12 residues. The CDR3 is CASSKQGPEQYF. In nucleotides, the CDR3 is TGTGCCAGCAGCAAACAGGGGCCCGAGCAGTACTTC.

This clone was detected only once. The chain employs TRBV9 and TRBJ2-1; D might be TRBD1 (6 bases). CDR1 is SGDLS, CDR2 YYNGEE, per germline. Between the trimmed V and J ends, which lost 1 base and 2 bases, there was a span of 10 bases. This CDR3 is built from 15 residues. The CDR3 spells CASSVLTGTYNEQFF. CDR3 bases: TGTGCCAGCAGCGTACTAACAGGGACCTACAATGAGCAGTTCTTC.

The rearrangement joins TRBV6-5 to TRBJ1-2, with 7 bases fitting TRBD1. Germline V gene data show CDR1 as MNHEY and CDR2 as SVGAGI. The CDR3 length is 13 residues. Germline trimming cut 2 bases from V and 6 bases from J; bases unmatched to any gene: 3. DNA of the CDR3: TGTGCCAGCAGTTACGGACAGGAGGATGGCTACACCTTC. Amino acid sequence: CASSYGQEDGYTF.

The chain is built from TRBV30 and TRBJ2-1; the match to TRBD2 covers 13 bases. This CDR3 region has 14 residues. V gave up 3 bases and J gave up 12 bases; unmatched junction bases: 8. Per germline, CDR1 GTSNPN and CDR2 SVGIG (reference sequence). CDR3 bases: TGTGCCTGGAGGAAAGGACTAGCGGGAGTGGGGCAGTTCTTC. Amino acid sequence: CAWRKGLAGVGQFF.

The chain has TRBV18 and TRBJ2-7, with TRBD1 matching 12 bases. CDR1 is KGHSH, CDR2 LQKENI, per germline. The CDR3 is made up of 16 amino acids. J lost 5 bases, V lost 5 bases, and 10 bases had no gene match. In DNA form, the CDR3 reads TGTGCCAGCTCAGCCCTCCCGGGACAGGGGGCCAACGAGCAGTACTTC. It codes for CASSALPGQGANEQYF. Supplemented by reference TRBV18 and TRBJ2-7, the full variable domain reads NAGVMQNPRHLVRRRGQEARLRCSPMKGHSHVYWYRQLPEEGLKFMVYLQKENIIDESGMPKERFSAEFPKEGPSILRIQQVVRGDSAAYFCASSALPGQGANEQYFGPGTRLTVT.

The V and J genes are TRBV28 and TRBJ1-2, with 9 bases lining up with TRBD1. The germline V gene has CDR1 MDHEN and CDR2 SYDVKM. The trim removed 6 bases at V and 4 bases at J, leaving 6 bases unmatched. CDR3 length equals 14 residues. The CDR3 DNA sequence: TGTGCCAGCAGCCCTACAGGGGGCCCCTATGGCTACACCTTC. Its translation is CASSPTGGPYGYTF.

The CDR3 region has the DNA TGTGCCAGCTCACCACAGGGGGCGCATGGGGCCAACGTCCTGACTTTC. Its protein is CASSPQGAHGANVLTF. V usage is TRBV18 and J usage is TRBJ2-6; 7 bases align to TRBD1. With 1 base clipped from V and 3 bases from J, the junction kept 3 bases outside the gene matches. CDR1 is KGHSH and CDR2 is LQKENI in the germline V gene. This CDR3 has 16 residues.

The genes are TRBV29-1 and TRBJ2-1; 11 bases fit TRBD2. V shed 6 bases, J shed 9 bases, and the junction held 13 bases outside the gene matches. The V gene's germline CDR1 is SQVTM and CDR2 ANQGSEA. This CDR3 is 15 amino acids long. The CDR3 sequence is CSVELAGVGSGEQFF. DNA of the CDR3: TGCAGCGTAGAACTAGCGGGGGTTGGCTCGGGTGAGCAGTTCTTC.

About this clone: A read error may produce the germline difference seen at one junction end. The rearrangement joins TRBV7-9 to TRBJ2-1, with 11 positions matching TRBD2. The CDR3 runs 15 residues. Germline V gene sequence: CDR1 SEHNR, CDR2 FQNEAQ (reference sequence). Written as DNA, the CDR3 is TGTTCCAGCAGCTTAGAGGGACTAGCGGCCAATGAGCAGTTCTTC. Its translation: CSSSLEGLAANEQFF.